This TCR beta chain was recovered during a study of glioma-infiltrating T cells after dendritic cell vaccination. Broader study findings: Higher TCR clonality did not directly relate to longer survival.

Remarks on this clone: The target antigen is unknown.

The time point was: after dendritic cell vaccination, including at tumor progression/relapse. Patients had residual fresh-frozen tumor tissue and more than two years of survival data. Isocitrate dehydrogenase mutation was absent in all glioblastoma patients. The CDR3 spans 14 residues. The germline CDR1 and CDR2 sequences are MNHEY and SVGAGI. V gave up 6 bases and J gave up 1 base; unmatched junction bases: 3. Produced via immunoSEQ multiplex PCR; TCRdb's table is partial and in-frame only. Of about 65,000 clones in the sample, around nine tenths were seen once. The sample consisted of blood, taken after dendritic cell vaccination. The chain employs TRBV6-5 and TRBJ2-7; 10 nucleotides match TRBD1. This receptor was identified in a human donor with glioblastoma. The CDR3 region has the DNA TGTGCCAGCAGAAAGGGACAGGGGTCCTACGAGCAGTACTTC. Translated, it gives CASRKGQGSYEQYF.